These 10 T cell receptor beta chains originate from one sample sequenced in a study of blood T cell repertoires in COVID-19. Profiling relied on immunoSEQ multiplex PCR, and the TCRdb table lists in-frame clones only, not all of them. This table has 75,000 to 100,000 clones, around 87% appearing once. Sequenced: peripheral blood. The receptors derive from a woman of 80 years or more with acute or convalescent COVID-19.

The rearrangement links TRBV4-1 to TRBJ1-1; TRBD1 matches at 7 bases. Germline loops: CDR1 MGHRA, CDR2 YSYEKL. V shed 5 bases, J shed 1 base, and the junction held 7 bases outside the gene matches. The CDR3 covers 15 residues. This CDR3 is CASSEQDRQNTEAFF. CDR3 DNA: TGCGCCAGCAGCGAACAGGACAGGCAGAACACTGAAGCTTTCTTT.

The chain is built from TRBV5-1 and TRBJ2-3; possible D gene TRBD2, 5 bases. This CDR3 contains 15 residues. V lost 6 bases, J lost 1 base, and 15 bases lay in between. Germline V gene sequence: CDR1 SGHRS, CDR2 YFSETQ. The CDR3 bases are TGCGCCAGCACCTTACCGAGGGATGGCACAGATACGCAGTATTTT. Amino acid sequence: CASTLPRDGTDTQYF.

The CDR3 bases are TGTGCCAGCAGTGAGGCCTGGACAGGCGACTATGGCTACACCTTC. Amino acids: CASSEAWTGDYGYTF. V gene TRBV6-1 combines with J gene TRBJ1-2; 7 bases line up with TRBD1. The ends lost 3 bases at V and 3 bases at J; junction bases unmatched: 7. The CDR3 sequence is 15 residues long. Per the germline V gene, CDR1 is MNHNS and CDR2 is SASEGT.

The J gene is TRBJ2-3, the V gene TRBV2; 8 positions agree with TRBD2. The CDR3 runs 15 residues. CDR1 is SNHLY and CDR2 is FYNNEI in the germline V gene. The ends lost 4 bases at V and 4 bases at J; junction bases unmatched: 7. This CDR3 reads CASSARSGSSDTQYF. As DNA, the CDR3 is TGTGCCAGCAGTGCCCGCAGCGGGAGCTCAGATACGCAGTATTTT. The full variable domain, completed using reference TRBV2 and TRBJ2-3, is EPEVTQTPSHQVTQMGQEVILRCVPISNHLYFYWYRQILGQKVEFLVSFYNNEISEKSEIFDDQFSVERPDGSNFTLKIRSTKLEDSAMYFCASSARSGSSDTQYFGPGTRLTVL.

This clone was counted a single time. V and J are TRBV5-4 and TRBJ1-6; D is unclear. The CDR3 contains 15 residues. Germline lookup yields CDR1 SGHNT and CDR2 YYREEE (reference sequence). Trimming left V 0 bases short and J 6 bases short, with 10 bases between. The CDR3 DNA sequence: TGTGCCAGCAGCTTGGGTGGAGATTTTAATTCACCCCTCCACTTT. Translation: CASSLGGDFNSPLHF.

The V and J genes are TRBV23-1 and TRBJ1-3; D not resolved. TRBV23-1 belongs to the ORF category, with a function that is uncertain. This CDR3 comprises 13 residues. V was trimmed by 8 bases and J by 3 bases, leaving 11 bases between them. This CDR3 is CASRLTFGNTIYF. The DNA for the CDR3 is TGCGCCAGCCGATTGACATTTGGAAACACCATATATTTT.

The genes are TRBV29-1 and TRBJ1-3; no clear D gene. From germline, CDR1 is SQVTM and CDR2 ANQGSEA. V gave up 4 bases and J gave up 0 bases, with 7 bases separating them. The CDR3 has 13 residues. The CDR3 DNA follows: TGCAGCGTTGTTGGGAGCTCTGGAAACACCATATATTTT. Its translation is CSVVGSSGNTIYF.

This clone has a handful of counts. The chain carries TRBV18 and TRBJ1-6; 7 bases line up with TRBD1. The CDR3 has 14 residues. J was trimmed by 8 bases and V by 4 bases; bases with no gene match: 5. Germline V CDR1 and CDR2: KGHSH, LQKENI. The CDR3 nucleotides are TGTGCCAGCTCACAGACAGGGAATGATTCACCCCTCCACTTT. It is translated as CASSQTGNDSPLHF.

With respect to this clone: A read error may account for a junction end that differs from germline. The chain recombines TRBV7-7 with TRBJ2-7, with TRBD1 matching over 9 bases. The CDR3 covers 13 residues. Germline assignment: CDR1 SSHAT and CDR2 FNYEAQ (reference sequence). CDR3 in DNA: TGTGCTAGCAGCCAGGACAGGGGAGCGGAGCAGTACTTC. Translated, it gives CASSQDRGAEQYF.

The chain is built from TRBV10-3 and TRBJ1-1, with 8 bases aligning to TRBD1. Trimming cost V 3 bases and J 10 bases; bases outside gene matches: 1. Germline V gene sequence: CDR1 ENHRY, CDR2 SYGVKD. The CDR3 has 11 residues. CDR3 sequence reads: CAISDDRGAFF. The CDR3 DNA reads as TGTGCCATCAGTGACGACAGGGGAGCTTTCTTT.